These 9 T cell receptor beta chains share one sample of origin, sequenced in a study of T cell repertoires in cytomegalovirus infection. These receptors lack a known antigen. MiXCR was run by TCRdb on the reads, yielding one entry per CDR3 protein. The repertoire holds about 130,000 distinct CDR3 sequences, with more than 25% as singletons. Sequences were derived from CD8+ T cells from cultured PBMCs, sampled from culture after CMV antigen stimulation. These receptors came from a human donor in good health (CMV status not recorded). Some clones in this sample may be carry-over from other donors' samples.

The V call is TRBV27, the J call TRBJ2-5; either TRBD1 or TRBD2 may fit D (6 bases each). Germline V lookup: CDR1 MNHEY, CDR2 SMNVEV (reference sequence). The CDR3 consists of 15 residues. Trimming left V 0 bases short and J 4 bases short, with 12 bases between. In DNA form, the CDR3 reads TGTGCCAGCAGTTTATCGTTTCCGGGGGCAGAGACCCAGTACTTC. Protein sequence: CASSLSFPGAETQYF.

CDR3 loop: CASRVGQGENTIYF. Written as DNA, the CDR3 is TGTGCCAGCAGGGTCGGACAGGGCGAAAACACCATATATTTT. The chain employs TRBV6-6 and TRBJ1-3; 8 bases agree with TRBD1. Trimming at V came to 6 bases and at J to 6 bases, leaving 7 bases not matched to a gene. Germline V CDR1 and CDR2: MNHNY, SVGAGI (reference sequence). This CDR3 has 14 residues.

The chain carries TRBV27 and TRBJ2-7; no reliable D call. The length of the CDR3 is 13 residues. From germline, CDR1 is MNHEY and CDR2 SMNVEV (reference sequence). Trimming took 3 bases from V and 3 from J, leaving 9 bases between them. The CDR3 sequence: CASSFGKGYEQYF. The CDR3 coding sequence is TGTGCCAGCAGTTTTGGTAAGGGCTACGAGCAGTACTTC.

The chain employs TRBV29-1 and TRBJ2-5, with 10 nucleotides matching TRBD1. The CDR3 runs 15 residues. V gave up 2 bases and J gave up 5 bases; unmatched junction bases: 8. The V gene's germline CDR1 is SQVTM and CDR2 ANQGSEA. CDR3 region: CSVEFGQGVRETQYF. The CDR3 nucleotides are TGCAGCGTTGAATTCGGACAGGGGGTTCGGGAGACCCAGTACTTC.

The V and J genes are TRBV7-2 and TRBJ1-1; no reliable D call. This CDR3 comprises 12 residues. Deletions cut 6 bases from V and 8 bases from J, with 13 bases between. CDR1 and CDR2 (germline): SGHTA, FQGNSA. As DNA, the CDR3 is TGTGCCAGCAGGGTTCTAACGGGAGAAGCTTTCTTT. This sequence encodes CASRVLTGEAFF. The variable domain in full, completed from reference TRBV7-2 and TRBJ1-1, reads GAGVSQSPSNKVTEKGKDVELRCDPISGHTALYWYRQSLGQGLEFLIYFQGNSAPDKSGLPSDRFSAERTGGSVSTLTIQRTQQEDSAVYLCASRVLTGEAFFGQGTRLTVV.

In this sample, this clonotype turned up many times. V gene TRBV7-2 combines with J gene TRBJ1-6; maybe TRBD1 (5 bases). This CDR3 is built from 12 residues. Trimming took off 2 bases at V and 14 bases at J, with 10 bases between the two ends. Germline values: CDR1 SGHTA, CDR2 FQGNSA. The CDR3 bases are TGTGCCAGCAGCTTAAGTGGGGCAGCCCTCCACTTT. Amino acid sequence: CASSLSGAALHF. The variable domain in full, completed from reference TRBV7-2 and TRBJ1-6, reads GAGVSQSPSNKVTEKGKDVELRCDPISGHTALYWYRQSLGQGLEFLIYFQGNSAPDKSGLPSDRFSAERTGGSVSTLTIQRTQQEDSAVYLCASSLSGAALHFGNGTRLTVT.

In its sample, this clonotype was seen many times. V usage is TRBV24-1 and J usage is TRBJ2-3, with 8 positions matching TRBD2. The CDR3 covers 18 residues. The V gene's germline CDR1 is KGHDR and CDR2 SFDVKD. V trimming: 7 bases; J trimming: 1 base; junction bases outside the gene matches: 15. CDR3 DNA: TGTGCCACCAGCACTACTAGCGGCGGGGTCTCCGGCACAGATACGCAGTATTTT. Amino acid sequence: CATSTTSGGVSGTDTQYF.

The rearrangement uses TRBV5-1 and TRBJ2-1; D remains unclear. This CDR3 contains 16 residues. V was trimmed by 4 bases and J by 0 bases, leaving 14 bases between them. Germline values: CDR1 SGHRS, CDR2 YFSETQ. The CDR3 DNA follows: TGCGCCAGCAGCAGCTCTGGATGGAGCTCCTACAATGAGCAGTTCTTC. Translation: CASSSSGWSSYNEQFF.

The rearrangement uses TRBV4-2 and TRBJ1-1, with D perhaps matching TRBD1 (5 bases). CDR3 length equals 14 residues. Trimming took off 1 base at V and 11 bases at J, with 17 bases between the two ends. The germline V gene encodes CDR1 LGHNA and CDR2 YNFKEQ. The CDR3 nucleotides read TGTGCCAGCAGCCAAGTGCTGGGGCCTCCCGGCGCTTTCTTT. Amino acid sequence: CASSQVLGPPGAFF.